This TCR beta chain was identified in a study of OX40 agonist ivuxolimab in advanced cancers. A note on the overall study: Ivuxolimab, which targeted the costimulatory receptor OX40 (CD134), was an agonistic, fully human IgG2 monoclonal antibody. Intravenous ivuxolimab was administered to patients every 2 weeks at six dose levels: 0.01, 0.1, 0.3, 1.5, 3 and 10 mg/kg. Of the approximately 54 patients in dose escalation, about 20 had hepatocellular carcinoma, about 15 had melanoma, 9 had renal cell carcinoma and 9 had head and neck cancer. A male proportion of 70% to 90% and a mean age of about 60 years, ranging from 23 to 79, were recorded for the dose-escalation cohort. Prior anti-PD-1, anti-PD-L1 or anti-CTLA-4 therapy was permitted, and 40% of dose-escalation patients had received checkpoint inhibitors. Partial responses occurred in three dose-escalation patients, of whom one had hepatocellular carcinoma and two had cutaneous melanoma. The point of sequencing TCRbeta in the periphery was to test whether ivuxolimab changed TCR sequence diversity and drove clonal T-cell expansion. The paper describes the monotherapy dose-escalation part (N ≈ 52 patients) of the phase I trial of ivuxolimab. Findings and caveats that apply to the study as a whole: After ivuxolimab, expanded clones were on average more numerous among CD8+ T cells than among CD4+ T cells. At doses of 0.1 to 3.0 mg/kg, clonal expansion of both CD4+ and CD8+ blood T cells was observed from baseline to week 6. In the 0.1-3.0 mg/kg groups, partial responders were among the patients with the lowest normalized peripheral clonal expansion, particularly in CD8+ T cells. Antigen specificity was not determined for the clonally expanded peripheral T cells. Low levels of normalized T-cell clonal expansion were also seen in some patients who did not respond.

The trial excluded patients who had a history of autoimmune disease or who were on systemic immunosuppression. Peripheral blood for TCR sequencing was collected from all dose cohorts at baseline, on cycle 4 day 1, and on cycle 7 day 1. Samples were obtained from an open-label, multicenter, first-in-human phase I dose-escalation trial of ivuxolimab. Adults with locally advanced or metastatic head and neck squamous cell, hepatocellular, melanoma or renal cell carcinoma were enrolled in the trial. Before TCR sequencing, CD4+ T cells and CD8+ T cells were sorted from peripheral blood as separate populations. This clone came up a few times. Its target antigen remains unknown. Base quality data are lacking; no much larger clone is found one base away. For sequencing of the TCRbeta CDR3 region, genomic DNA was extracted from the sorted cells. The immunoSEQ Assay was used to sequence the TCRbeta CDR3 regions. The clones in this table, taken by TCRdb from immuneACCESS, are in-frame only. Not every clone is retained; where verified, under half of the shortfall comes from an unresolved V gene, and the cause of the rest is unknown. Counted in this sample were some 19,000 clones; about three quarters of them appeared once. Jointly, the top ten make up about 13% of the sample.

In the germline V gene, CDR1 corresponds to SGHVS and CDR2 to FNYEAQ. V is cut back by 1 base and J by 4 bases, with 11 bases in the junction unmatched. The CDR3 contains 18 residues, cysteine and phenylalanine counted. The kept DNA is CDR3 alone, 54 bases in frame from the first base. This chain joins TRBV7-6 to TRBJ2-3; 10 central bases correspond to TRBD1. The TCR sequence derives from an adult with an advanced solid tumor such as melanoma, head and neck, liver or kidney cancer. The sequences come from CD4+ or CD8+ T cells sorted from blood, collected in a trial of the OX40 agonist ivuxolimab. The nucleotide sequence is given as TGTGCCAGCAGCTTAGGCGGGCCCGGGACAGGGGACCCAGATACGCAGTATTTT. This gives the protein CASSLGGPGTGDPDTQYF.